A single sample is the source of the 21 T cell receptor beta chains below, sequenced in a study of cytomegalovirus exposure and HLA in healthy donors (dated by TCRdb to 2016 to 2017). The library was generated by the immunoSEQ multiplex PCR assay. A mixture of 60 forward primers for TCR Vbeta segments and 13 reverse primers for TCR Jbeta segments was used in the multiplex PCR. TCRdb stores this immuneACCESS table with in-frame sequences only. Part of the clones is absent; in the studies checked, under half of the shortfall reflects unresolved V genes, and no reason is known for the rest. The table kept for this sample lists 100,000 or so clones. Of the sample, around 3.4% is held by the ten largest clones. Specimen: PBMCs. The receptors derive from a woman aged 25 to 39 in good health and CMV-seronegative.

Concerning this clone itself: The junction departs from germline at one end; a sequencing error may be responsible. J is TRBJ2-7 and V is TRBV11-2, with TRBD1 matching 8 bases. The CDR3 spans 12 residues. Germline V CDR1 and CDR2: SGHAT, FQNNGV. In nucleotides, the CDR3 is TGTGCCAGCAGCTCGGATACCGGGACAGGTAAATTC. As protein: CASSSDTGTGKF.

V usage is TRBV19 and J usage is TRBJ1-2, with TRBD1 matching 10 bases. With 6 bases clipped from V and 2 bases from J, the junction kept 3 bases outside the gene matches. CDR1 and CDR2 from the germline V gene are LNHDA and SQIVND (reference sequence). CDR3 length: 14 amino acids. CDR3: CASSLDRGNYGYTF. In nucleotides, the CDR3 is TGTGCCAGTAGCCTGGACAGGGGGAACTATGGCTACACCTTC.

V gene TRBV11-3 combines with J gene TRBJ2-1, with D possibly matching TRBD1 (6 bases). The germline CDR1 and CDR2 sequences are SGHNT and YENEEA. The ends were cut back, 5 bases at V and 10 bases at J, with 12 bases in the middle. This CDR3 has 12 amino acids. The CDR3 coding sequence is TGTGCCAGCAGCCTCAGGGGCCGGGAGCAGTTCTTC. This encodes CASSLRGREQFF.

This chain joins TRBV27 and TRBJ2-5; D uncertain. The germline V gene encodes CDR1 MNHEY and CDR2 SMNVEV (reference sequence). The CDR3 has 13 amino acids. Trimming took 5 bases from V and 7 from J, leaving 14 bases between them. CDR3 bases: TGTGCCAGCAGTCCAACCTCTCGCGTGACCCAGTACTTC. Amino acid sequence: CASSPTSRVTQYF.

The chain joins TRBV4-1 to TRBJ1-5, with 7 positions matching TRBD1. V lost 0 bases, J lost 4 bases, and 3 bases stayed unmatched. The CDR3 is 15 residues long. CDR1 MGHRA and CDR2 YSYEKL come from the germline V gene. The CDR3 DNA sequence: TGCGCCAGCAGCCAAGATCACAGGGGAAATCAGCCCCAGCATTTT. Protein product: CASSQDHRGNQPQHF.

The rearrangement links TRBV6-5 to TRBJ1-2; 9 nucleotides line up with TRBD1. Germline V gene lookup returns CDR1 MNHEY and CDR2 SVGAGI. This CDR3 has 14 residues. V dropped 4 bases and J dropped 8; count of bases not matched to a gene: 8. In nucleotides, the CDR3 is TGTGCCAGCAGTTCAGACCACAGGGGGCGAGGCTACACCTTC. It translates to CASSSDHRGRGYTF.

The CDR3 protein is CASSFTGNTEAFF. CDR3 coding DNA: TGCGCCAGCAGCTTTACAGGGAACACTGAAGCTTTCTTT. The chain links TRBV5-1 to TRBJ1-1; possibly TRBD1 for D (5 bases). CDR3 size: 13 residues. V was pared by 2 bases and J by 1 base, with 6 bases between. Germline CDR1 reads SGHRS; CDR2 reads YFSETQ.

This rearrangement joins TRBV7-3 to TRBJ1-1, with D possibly matching TRBD1 (6 bases). Deletions cut 1 base from V and 1 base from J, with 10 bases between. The CDR3 is 15 residues long. CDR1 is SGHTA and CDR2 is FQGTGA in the germline V gene. This chain's CDR3 is CASSLSAGANTEAFF. CDR3 nucleotide sequence: TGTGCCAGCAGCTTAAGCGCAGGGGCGAACACTGAAGCTTTCTTT.

The V gene is TRBV30, the J gene TRBJ1-1; 8 positions agree with TRBD1. The CDR3 covers 12 residues. Germline V gene sequence: CDR1 GTSNPN, CDR2 SVGIG (reference sequence). This CDR3 reads CPRTGRRTEAFF. CDR3 DNA: TGTCCACGGACAGGGAGAAGGACTGAAGCTTTCTTT.

V is TRBV6-1 and J is TRBJ2-1; 7 bases line up with TRBD2. CDR3 length equals 15 residues. Germline lookup yields CDR1 MNHNS and CDR2 SASEGT. The V and J ends lost 4 bases and 4 bases, in that order; junction bases with no gene match: 7. The CDR3 nucleotides read TGTGCCAGCAGTGGGGGGAGGGCCCGGTACAATGAGCAGTTCTTC. It yields the protein CASSGGRARYNEQFF.

The gene calls are TRBV28 and TRBJ1-5; 8 nucleotides align to TRBD1. CDR1 and CDR2 (germline): MDHEN, SYDVKM. J gave up 1 base and V 6 bases, and 17 bases lay outside the gene matches. CDR3 length: 19 amino acids. CDR3 residues: CASSPRDRGPTRSNQPQHF. CDR3 DNA: TGTGCCAGCAGCCCTCGAGACAGGGGTCCAACGCGAAGCAATCAGCCCCAGCATTTT.

The V and J genes are TRBV7-2 and TRBJ2-7; TRBD2 might be the D (7 bases). This CDR3 has 15 residues. V was shortened by 1 base and J by 6 bases, with 16 bases between the two germline ends. The germline gives CDR1 SGHTA, CDR2 FQGNSA. CDR3 in DNA: TGTGCCAGCAGCTTAGAGGAGGGGGGGCTTCGCGAGCAGTACTTC. It encodes CASSLEEGGLREQYF.

J is TRBJ1-5 and V is TRBV9; TRBD1 matches at 9 bases. V shed 3 bases, J shed 7 bases, and the junction held 11 bases outside the gene matches. CDR3 length equals 16 residues. CDR1 is SGDLS and CDR2 is YYNGEE in the germline V gene. CDR3 bases: TGTGCCAGCAGCGCCTCTGACACAGGGGGCGGACAGCCCCAGCATTTT. Its protein is CASSASDTGGGQPQHF. Supplemented by reference TRBV9 and TRBJ1-5, the full variable domain reads DSGVTQTPKHLITATGQRVTLRCSPRSGDLSVYWYQQSLDQGLQFLIQYYNGEERAKGNILERFSAQQFPDLHSELNLSSLELGDSALYFCASSASDTGGGQPQHFGDGTRLSIL.

The V and J genes are TRBV15 and TRBJ1-5; D call uncertain. From germline, CDR1 is LNHNV and CDR2 YYDKDF (reference sequence). This CDR3 comprises 15 residues. The germline V and J ends were trimmed by 4 bases and 4 bases, with 14 bases remaining between them. The CDR3 is CATSNGLLGNQPQHF. DNA of the CDR3: TGTGCCACCAGCAACGGACTTTTGGGGAATCAGCCCCAGCATTTT.

This sequence joins TRBV5-4 and TRBJ2-5, with TRBD2 matching over 9 bases. Germline CDR1 is SGHNT and CDR2 is YYREEE (reference sequence). This CDR3 has 14 residues. With V trimmed by 2 bases and J by 3 bases, 2 bases remained unmatched. The DNA for the CDR3 is TGTGCCAGCAGCTTCGGCGGGAGGGAAGAGACCCAGTACTTC. Amino acid sequence: CASSFGGREETQYF. Combining the CDR3 with reference TRBV5-4 and TRBJ2-5 gives the whole variable domain ETGVTQSPTHLIKTRGQQVTLRCSSQSGHNTVSWYQQALGQGPQFIFQYYREEENGRGNFPPRFSGLQFPNYSSELNVNALELDDSALYLCASSFGGREETQYFGPGTRLLVL.

V is TRBV4-1 and J is TRBJ1-4; 8 bases match TRBD1. There are 16 residues in the CDR3. Germline V gene data show CDR1 as MGHRA and CDR2 as YSYEKL. J gave up 8 bases and V 2 bases, and 10 bases lay outside the gene matches. CDR3 region: CASSQHGQGTMEKLFF. The CDR3 bases are TGCGCCAGCAGCCAACACGGACAGGGAACAATGGAAAAACTGTTTTTT.

The CDR3 DNA reads TGTGCCAGCAGCCCGAGGACAGATTTAGGCTATGGCTACACCTTC. It translates to CASSPRTDLGYGYTF. The chain has TRBV7-9 and TRBJ1-2; tentatively, D is TRBD1 (6 bases). Germline CDR1 SEHNR, CDR2 FQNEAQ (reference sequence). The CDR3 is made up of 15 amino acids. The V end lost 5 bases, the J end lost 4 bases, and 17 bases lay between the germline ends.

This chain joins TRBV7-3 and TRBJ2-1, with TRBD2 matching 12 bases. The CDR3 spans 15 residues. The germline V gene has CDR1 SGHTA and CDR2 FQGTGA. Trimming removed 4 bases from V and 8 bases from J; junction bases left unmatched: 6. In nucleotides, the CDR3 is TGTGCCAGCAGCTCGACTAGCGGGAGTGTCTATGAGCAGTTCTTC. Its protein product is CASSSTSGSVYEQFF.

The V and J genes are TRBV11-2 and TRBJ1-4; TRBD1 might be the D (5 bases). The germline V and J ends were trimmed by 2 bases and 6 bases, with 7 bases remaining between them. This CDR3 region has 13 residues. Germline-derived CDR1 and CDR2 are SGHAT and FQNNGV. The CDR3 sequence is CASSLRGDEKLFF. CDR3 DNA sequence: TGTGCCAGCAGCTTACGGGGGGATGAAAAACTGTTTTTT.

The CDR3 coding sequence is TGTGCCAGCTCCCGGGACAGGGGCCTTAATGAAAAACTGTTTTTT. Its translation: CASSRDRGLNEKLFF. V usage is TRBV28 and J usage is TRBJ1-4; 10 bases match TRBD1. Germline trimming cut 8 bases from V and 4 bases from J; bases unmatched to any gene: 7. The CDR3 is made up of 15 amino acids. Germline lookup yields CDR1 MDHEN and CDR2 SYDVKM.

V is TRBV4-1 and J is TRBJ1-1; TRBD1 might be the D (5 bases). The CDR3 is 16 residues long. Germline lookup yields CDR1 MGHRA and CDR2 YSYEKL. Trimming stripped 0 bases from V and 3 bases from J, with 14 bases between. CDR3 nucleotide sequence: TGCGCCAGCAGCCAAGATTGGGAGGGGACGGACACTGAAGCTTTCTTT. Translating it yields CASSQDWEGTDTEAFF.